This TCR beta chain emerged from a study of blood T cells in healthy people across ages. A second about 6 to 12 cycle PCR used barcoded and J-beta primers. TCRdb processed the 5' RACE reads anew with MiXCR; each CDR3 protein has one entry. The sample lists about 1 million distinct CDR3 sequences, roughly 45% occurring once. The germline V gene has CDR1 SQVTM and CDR2 ANQGSEA. The CDR3 runs to 16 residues. The V end lost 4 bases, the J end lost 2 bases, and 20 bases lay between the germline ends. Extraction yielded at least 6 micrograms of total RNA per sample. This TCR was sampled from a woman aged 60-75 years in good health. The chain employs TRBV29-1 and TRBJ1-2; D is undetermined. Material: blood. CDR3 in amino acids: CSVGGRTGIGNYGYTF. Written as DNA, the CDR3 is TGCAGCGTTGGTGGACGGACGGGGATCGGCAACTATGGCTACACCTTC.